This T cell receptor beta chain was identified during a study of blood T cell repertoires in COVID-19. Here immunoSEQ multiplex PCR was the method, and the copy in TCRdb shows in-frame clones only, minus some. The profile shows a few hundred thousand clones, roughly 90% of them singletons. V lost 8 bases and J 9 bases, leaving 13 bases between the germline ends. The germline V gene has CDR1 MDHEN and CDR2 SYDVKM. This CDR3 has 11 residues. The rearrangement joins TRBV28 to TRBJ1-1; D unclear. The TCR comes from a woman aged 45-65 years with active or convalescent COVID-19. The sample comprised peripheral blood. The CDR3 protein is CASESFRKAFF. Here the CDR3 DNA reads TGTGCCAGCGAAAGTTTCAGGAAAGCTTTCTTT. The whole variable domain, filled in from reference TRBV28 and TRBJ1-1, reads DVKVTQSSRYLVKRTGEKVFLECVQDMDHENMFWYRQDPGLGLRLIYFSYDVKMKEKGDIPEGYSVSREKKERFSLILESASTNQTSMYLCASESFRKAFFGQGTRLTVV.